The 5 T cell receptor beta chains below come from one sample, sequenced in a study of blood T cell repertoires in COVID-19 (dated by TCRdb to 2019 to 2021). To prepare the library, the immunoSEQ multiplex PCR assay was applied. In its TCRdb copy, this immuneACCESS table keeps in-frame sequences only and misses some clones. Where compared with another copy, unresolved V genes explain less than half of these, and the others have no known cause. The sample yields over 150,000 clones; 80% to 85% were counted once. Roughly 15% of the sample is taken by the ten largest. The sample consisted of peripheral blood. The source is a man between 18 and 29 years old with active or convalescent COVID-19.

This chain links TRBV5-6 with TRBJ2-3; D possibly corresponds to TRBD2 (6 bases). Trimming left V 0 bases short and J 2 bases short, with 10 bases between. The CDR3 runs 15 residues. Germline loops: CDR1 SGHDT, CDR2 YYEEEE. CDR3 DNA sequence: TGTGCCAGCAGCTTGGAAGGACTATTCACAGATACGCAGTATTTT. Translating it yields CASSLEGLFTDTQYF.

The V and J genes are TRBV11-2 and TRBJ1-3; D remains unclear. This CDR3 comprises 17 residues. Germline lookup yields CDR1 SGHAT and CDR2 FQNNGV. Trimming took 0 bases from V and 4 from J, leaving 16 bases between them. CDR3 protein: CASSLDLQRPPGNTIYF. CDR3 nucleotide sequence: TGTGCCAGCAGCTTAGACCTGCAGCGGCCACCCGGAAACACCATATATTTT.

The genes are TRBV2 and TRBJ2-1, with 9 bases that match TRBD2. This CDR3 has 16 residues. Germline CDR1 and CDR2: SNHLY and FYNNEI. Unmatched junction bases numbered 6, after V lost 4 bases and J lost 2 bases. The CDR3 DNA reads TGTGCCAGCAGTGCCGGAACTAGCGGGCCCTACAATGAGCAGTTCTTC. Amino acid sequence: CASSAGTSGPYNEQFF.

A few counts support this clone. This chain joins TRBV7-2 and TRBJ2-5, with 7 bases lining up with TRBD2. J gave up 1 base and V 2 bases, and 1 base lay outside the gene matches. Germline V gives CDR1 SGHTA, CDR2 FQGNSA. This CDR3 contains 14 residues. The CDR3 reads CASSLTGGQETQYF. As DNA, the CDR3 is TGTGCCAGCAGCTTAACGGGGGGCCAAGAGACCCAGTACTTC.

This chain joins TRBV29-1 and TRBJ1-1; 8 positions match TRBD1. This CDR3 has 14 amino acids. V lost 5 bases to trimming and J lost 6 bases; unmatched junction nucleotides: 11. CDR1 is SQVTM and CDR2 is ANQGSEA in the germline V gene. CDR3 DNA sequence: TGCAGCGTTCGTCCTGACAGGGGATGGTCTGAAGCTTTCTTT. Translation: CSVRPDRGWSEAFF.